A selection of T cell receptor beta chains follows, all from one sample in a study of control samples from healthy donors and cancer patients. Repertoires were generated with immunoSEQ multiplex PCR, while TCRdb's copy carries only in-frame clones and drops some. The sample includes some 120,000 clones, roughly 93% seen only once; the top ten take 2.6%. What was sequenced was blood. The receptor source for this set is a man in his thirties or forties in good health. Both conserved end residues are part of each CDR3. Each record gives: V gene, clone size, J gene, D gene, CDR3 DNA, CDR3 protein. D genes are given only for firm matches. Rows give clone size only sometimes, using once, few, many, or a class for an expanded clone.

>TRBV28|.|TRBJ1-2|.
TGTGCCAGCAGTTTAGGGGCCCACTATGGCTACACCTTC
CASSLGAHYGYTF
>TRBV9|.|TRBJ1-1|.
TGTGCCAGCAGCGGACAATCAACAGGGACTGAAGCTTTCTTT
CASSGQSTGTEAFF
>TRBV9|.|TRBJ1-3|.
TGTGCCAGCAGCGTAGAGGGTGACGGAAACACCATATATTTT
CASSVEGDGNTIYF
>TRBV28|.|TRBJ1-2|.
TGTGCCAGCAGTTCGGGGGGCTACACCTTC
CASSSGGYTF
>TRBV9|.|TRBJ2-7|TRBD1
TGTGCCAGCAGCGTTCGACAGGGGCCCTCCTACGAGCAGTACTTC
CASSVRQGPSYEQYF
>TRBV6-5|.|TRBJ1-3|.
TGTGCCAGCAGTTACTCCACAAGGGGCACTGGAAACACCATATATTTT
CASSYSTRGTGNTIYF
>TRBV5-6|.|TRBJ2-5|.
TGTGCCAGCAGCGGGGCTGGCACTCGGTGGGAGACCCAGTACTTC
CASSGAGTRWETQYF
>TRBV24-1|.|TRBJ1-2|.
TGTGCCACCAGTGATTGGGTACAAGACTATGGCTACACCTTC
CATSDWVQDYGYTF
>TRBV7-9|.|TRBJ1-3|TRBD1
TGTGCCAGCAGCTCGGGACAGGGAAACACCATATATTTT
CASSSGQGNTIYF
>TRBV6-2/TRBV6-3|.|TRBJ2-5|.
TGTGCCAGCAGTTACCGGGGACTGTACCAAGAGACCCAGTACTTC
CASSYRGLYQETQYF
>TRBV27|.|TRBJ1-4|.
TGTGCCAGCCGTACGGGCAATGAAAAACTGTTTTTT
CASRTGNEKLFF
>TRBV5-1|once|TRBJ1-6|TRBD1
TGCGCCAGCAGCGGAGGACAGGGTCCGTCACCCCTCCACTTT
CASSGGQGPSPLHF
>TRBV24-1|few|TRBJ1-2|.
TGTGCCACCGGGCCTCGGGGATCCAACTATGGCTACACCTTC
CATGPRGSNYGYTF
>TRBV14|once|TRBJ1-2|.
TGTGCCAGCAGCCAACATGGGGGGTTCGGCTACACCTTC
CASSQHGGFGYTF
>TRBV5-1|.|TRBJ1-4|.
TGCGCCAGCAGCTCACGGGCCCCAGGCACTGAAAAACTGTTTTTT
CASSSRAPGTEKLFF
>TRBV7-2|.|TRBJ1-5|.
TGTGCCAGCAGCTCAGACAGAAGGAGCAATCAGCCCCAGCATTTT
CASSSDRRSNQPQHF
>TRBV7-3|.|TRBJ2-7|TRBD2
TGTGCCAGCAGCGCCTTAGCGGGGGCCCCCTACGAGCAGTACTTC
CASSALAGAPYEQYF
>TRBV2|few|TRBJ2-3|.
TGTGCCAGCAGTGAAGATTTGAACAGAAGAGAGTATTTT
CASSEDLNRREYF
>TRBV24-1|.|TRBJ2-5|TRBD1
TGTGCCACCAGTGCCGGGACAGCTCAAGAGACCCAGTACTTC
CATSAGTAQETQYF
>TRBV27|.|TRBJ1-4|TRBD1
TGTGCCAGCAGATCGACAGGGGGCTTTGAAAAACTGTTTTTT
CASRSTGGFEKLFF
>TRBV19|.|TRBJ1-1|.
TGTGCCAGTAGTCCGCGGGACCTGAACACTGAAGCTTTCTTT
CASSPRDLNTEAFF
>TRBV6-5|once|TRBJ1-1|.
TGTGCCAGCCTCCTAGGGTTAGGGAACACTGAAGCTTTCTTT
CASLLGLGNTEAFF
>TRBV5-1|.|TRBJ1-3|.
TGCGCCAGCAGCCGGGACGGTCTTAAAGGAAACACCATATATTTT
CASSRDGLKGNTIYF
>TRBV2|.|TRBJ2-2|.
TGTGCCAGCAGTGAAAGGCCTAACACCGGGGAGCTGTTTTTT
CASSERPNTGELFF
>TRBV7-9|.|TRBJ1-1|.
TGTGCCAGCAGCAGGTCACAGGACCCAAACACTGAAGCTTTCTTT
CASSRSQDPNTEAFF
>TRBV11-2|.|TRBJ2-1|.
TGTGCCAGCAGAGGGTGGGAAAATGAGCAGTTCTTC
CASRGWENEQFF
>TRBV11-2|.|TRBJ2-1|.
TGTGCCAGCAGCTTCGCCAGGGACACGTACAATGAGCAGTTCTTC
CASSFARDTYNEQFF
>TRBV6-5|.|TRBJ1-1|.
TGTGCCAGCAGGAGACTGTCTCAGAACACTGAAGCTTTCTTT
CASRRLSQNTEAFF
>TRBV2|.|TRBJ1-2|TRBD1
TGTGCCAGCCGTAGGGGGCGCGACTATGGCTACACCTTC
CASRRGRDYGYTF
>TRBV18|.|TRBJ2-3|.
TGTGCCAGCTCACCCCGACTATACGATACGCAGTATTTT
CASSPRLYDTQYF
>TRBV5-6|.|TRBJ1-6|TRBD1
TGTGCCAGCAGCTTGGGACAGGGGGCCACCTATAATTCACCCCTCCACTTT
CASSLGQGATYNSPLHF
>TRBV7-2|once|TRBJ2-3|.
TGTGCCAGCAGCTTAGATGTAGATACGCAGTATTTT
CASSLDVDTQYF
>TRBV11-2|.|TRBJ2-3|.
TGTGCCAGCAGCTTAGATGGGGGGCTGGGAGATACGCAGTATTTT
CASSLDGGLGDTQYF
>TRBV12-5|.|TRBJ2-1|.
TGTGCTAGTGGTTCCCAGAGGAGACCGACCCGTCCTTTGAGGAGGGGACAGTTCTTC
CASGSQRRPTRPLRRGQFF
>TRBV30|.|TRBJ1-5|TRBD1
TGTGCCCGAGAGGACAGGGGGCGCAGGGGTGGAAAATCAGCCCAGCATTTT
CAREDRGRRGGKSAQHF
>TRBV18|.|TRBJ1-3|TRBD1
TGTGCCAGCTCACCAAAAGACAGGGGATCTGGAAACACCATATATTTT
CASSPKDRGSGNTIYF
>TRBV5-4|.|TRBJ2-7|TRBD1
TGTGCCAGCAGCTTTTCCCCGATTCGACAGGGGGGCGACGAGCAGTACTTC
CASSFSPIRQGGDEQYF
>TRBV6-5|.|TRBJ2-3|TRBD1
TGTGCCAGCAGTTACTCGGGGCAGGGGGCAATAGATACGCAGTATTTT
CASSYSGQGAIDTQYF
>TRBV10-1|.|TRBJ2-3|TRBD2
TGCGCCAGCAGTGAAACTAGCGGGGGGAGCACAGATACGCAGTATTTT
CASSETSGGSTDTQYF
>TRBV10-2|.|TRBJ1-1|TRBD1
TGCGCCAGCAGGCGACAGGGAGGTGAAGCTTTCTTT
CASRRQGGEAFF
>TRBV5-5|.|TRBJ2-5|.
TGTGCCAGCAGCTTGGCGGAACAAGAGACCCAGTACTTC
CASSLAEQETQYF
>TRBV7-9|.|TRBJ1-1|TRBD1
TGTGCCAGCAGCCTCCGGACAGGGGGTATGGGCACTGAAGCTTTCTTT
CASSLRTGGMGTEAFF
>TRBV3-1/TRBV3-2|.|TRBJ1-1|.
TGTGCCAGCAGCCAAGATCCGGGTGGAAGGGTAGCTTTCTTT
CASSQDPGGRVAFF
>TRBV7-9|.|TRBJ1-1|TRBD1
TGTGCCAGCAGTCCCATGACAGGGTCGTTACGCCCTGAAGCTTTCTTT
CASSPMTGSLRPEAFF